The present entry profiles one TCR beta chain with its context. Its cognate antigen is unknown. The germline V gene encodes CDR1 ENHRY and CDR2 SYGVKD. The CDR3 loop spans 17 amino acids. V shed 6 bases and J 8 bases; nucleotides not matched to a gene: 14. The entry originates in a study of T-cell reconstitution after alpha-beta-depleted transplantation in children. Unique molecular identifiers were incorporated during preparation of the TCRbeta library. Each CDR3 protein gets one entry after TCRdb re-called the PCR reads with MiXCR. The table records roughly 490,000 distinct CDR3 sequences, over 10% of them present only once. Broader study findings: The study reportedly traced alpha-beta T cells about two months after transplant to several hundred expanded graft clones.

The material sequenced was PBMCs, mostly from graft donor cells, taken 180 days after TCRalphabeta/CD19-depleted stem cell transplant. This receptor was identified in a female patient aged 2-9 years who had a stem cell transplant for aplastic anemia, so the T cells may come from the graft donor. The V and J genes are TRBV10-3 and TRBJ1-4; TRBD1 agrees at 11 bases. CDR3 sequence reads: CAISNPDRGRVGEKLFF. CDR3 bases: TGTGCCATCAGCAACCCGGACAGGGGGCGAGTAGGAGAAAAACTGTTTTTT.